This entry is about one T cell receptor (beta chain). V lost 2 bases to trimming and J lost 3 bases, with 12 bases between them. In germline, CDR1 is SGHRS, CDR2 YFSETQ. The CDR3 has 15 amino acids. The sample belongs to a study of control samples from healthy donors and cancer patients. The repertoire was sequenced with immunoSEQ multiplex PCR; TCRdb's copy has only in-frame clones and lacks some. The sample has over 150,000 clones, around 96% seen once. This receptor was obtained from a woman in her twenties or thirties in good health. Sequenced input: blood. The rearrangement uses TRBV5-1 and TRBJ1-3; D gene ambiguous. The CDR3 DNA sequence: TGCGCCAGCAGCTTCGGGGATCGGATTGGAAACACCATATATTTT. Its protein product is CASSFGDRIGNTIYF. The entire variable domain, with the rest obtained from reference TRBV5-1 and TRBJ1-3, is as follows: KAGVTQTPRYLIKTRGQQVTLSCSPISGHRSVSWYQQTPGQGLQFLFEYFSETQRNKGNFPGRFSGRQFSNSRSEMNVSTLELGDSALYLCASSFGDRIGNTIYFGEGSWLTVV.